This TCR beta chain stems from a study of OX40 agonist ivuxolimab in advanced cancers. Broader study findings: Relatively little clonal expansion, among the lowest observed, appeared in partial responders at 0.1-3.0 mg/kg. The study observed clonal expansion of CD4+ and CD8+ blood T cells by week 6 at 0.1 to 3.0 mg/kg. The antigen specificity of the peripheral T cells (those that were expanded) was not determined.

Germline CDR1 LNHDA, CDR2 SQIVND (reference sequence). The CDR3 length is 13 residues. J was trimmed by 5 bases and V by 2 bases; bases with no gene match: 3. Note on this clone: Its specificity is not known.

The table came from immunoSEQ multiplex PCR; TCRdb's copy has only in-frame clones and leaves some out. The table lists about 46,000 clones, about nine tenths of them singletons. This TCR was sampled from an adult with an advanced solid tumor such as melanoma, head and neck, liver or kidney cancer. This chain links TRBV19 with TRBJ2-7; 7 nucleotides align to TRBD1. The sample was CD4+ or CD8+ T cells sorted from blood, taken in a trial of the OX40 agonist ivuxolimab. The CDR3 DNA follows: TGTGCCAGTAGTATACGACAGGGCCACGAGCAGTACTTC. It yields the protein CASSIRQGHEQYF.